Below, one TCR beta chain is given with its context. This sample is drawn from a study of OX40 agonist ivuxolimab in advanced cancers. The method was immunoSEQ multiplex PCR; TCRdb's version includes in-frame clones alone and lacks a portion of them. Of 130,000 or so clones in the sample, just under 95% are singletons; the top ten hold more than 0.15%. This clonotype originated in an adult with an advanced solid tumor such as melanoma, head and neck, liver or kidney cancer. The sequenced sample was CD4+ or CD8+ T cells sorted from blood, obtained in a trial of the OX40 agonist ivuxolimab.

The CDR3 bases are TGCGCCAGCAGCCACGGGTGGGCAGGGGAAACCGGGGAGCTGTTTTTT. This encodes CASSHGWAGETGELFF. The genes are TRBV5-1 and TRBJ2-2, with a weak D call TRBD1 (6 bases). Germline CDR1 and CDR2: SGHRS and YFSETQ. Trimming shortened V by 4 bases and J by 5 bases, and 18 bases separated the two germline ends. This CDR3 comprises 16 residues.